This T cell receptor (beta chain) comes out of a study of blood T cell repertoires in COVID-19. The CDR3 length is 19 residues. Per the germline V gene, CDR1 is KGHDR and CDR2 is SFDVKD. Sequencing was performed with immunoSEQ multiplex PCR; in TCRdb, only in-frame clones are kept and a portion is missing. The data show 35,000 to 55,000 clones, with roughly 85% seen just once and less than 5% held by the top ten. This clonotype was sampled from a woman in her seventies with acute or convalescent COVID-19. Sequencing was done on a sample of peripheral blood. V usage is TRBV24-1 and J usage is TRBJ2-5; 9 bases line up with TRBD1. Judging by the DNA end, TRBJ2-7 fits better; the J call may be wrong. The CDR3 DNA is TGTGCCACCAGTGATTTACGGGGACAGGGCTCCTTTTCGACGGGCGAGCAGTACTTC. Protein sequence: CATSDLRGQGSFSTGEQYF.